Listed below are T cell receptor beta chains from one sample, sequenced in a study of blood T cells in healthy people across ages. A single record per CDR3 protein comes from TCRdb applying MiXCR to the 5' RACE reads. Of about 1.1 million distinct CDR3 sequences listed, roughly two fifths are singletons. The sample comprised blood. The receptor set was obtained from a man in his late teens or twenties in good health. CDR3s include the opening cysteine and the closing phenylalanine or tryptophan. A D gene is named only where the DNA matches it firmly. Clone size is stated in some rows and not others, as once, few, many or a class when expanded.

v_call: TRBV7-2; cdr3_length: 17; j_call: TRBJ2-3; clone_size: few; d_call: .; cdr3_nt: TGTGCCAGCAGCTTAGAGGTCCGGGACACAAACTCAGATACGCAGTATTTT; cdr3_aa: CASSLEVRDTNSDTQYF
v_call: TRBV4-1; cdr3_length: 18; j_call: TRBJ2-1; clone_size: few; d_call: .; cdr3_nt: TGCGCCAGCAGCCAAGTCGTAGGCAGACCTTACTCCTACAATGAGCAGTTCTTC; cdr3_aa: CASSQVVGRPYSYNEQFF
v_call: TRBV20-1; cdr3_length: 17; j_call: TRBJ2-3; clone_size: .; d_call: .; cdr3_nt: TGCAGTGCTAGAGGAGTGGCGGAGGGGCTTCGCACAGATACGCAGTATTTT; cdr3_aa: CSARGVAEGLRTDTQYF
v_call: TRBV5-1; cdr3_length: 17; j_call: TRBJ2-1; clone_size: .; d_call: TRBD2; cdr3_nt: TGCGCCAGCAGCTCCGCTTTAGCGGGGGCCCGCTACCATGAGCAGTTCTTC; cdr3_aa: CASSSALAGARYHEQFF
v_call: TRBV6-6; cdr3_length: 14; j_call: TRBJ1-2; clone_size: few; d_call: TRBD1; cdr3_nt: TGTGCCAGCACCCCAGGGGACAGGGTCTATGGCTACACCTTC; cdr3_aa: CASTPGDRVYGYTF
v_call: TRBV5-4; cdr3_length: 14; j_call: TRBJ1-1; clone_size: .; d_call: .; cdr3_nt: TGTGCCAGCAGCGCCCCGGGATTCAACACTGAAGCTTTCTTT; cdr3_aa: CASSAPGFNTEAFF
v_call: TRBV11-1; cdr3_length: 14; j_call: TRBJ2-7; clone_size: .; d_call: .; cdr3_nt: TGTGCCAGCAGCTATAAAACAGGGAGTGGTGAGCAGTACTTC; cdr3_aa: CASSYKTGSGEQYF
v_call: TRBV4-3; cdr3_length: 15; j_call: TRBJ2-1; clone_size: many; d_call: TRBD2; cdr3_nt: TGCGCCAGCAGCCGACTAGCGGGGGGGCTCTCTGAGCAGTTCTTC; cdr3_aa: CASSRLAGGLSEQFF
v_call: TRBV5-1; cdr3_length: 16; j_call: TRBJ1-5; clone_size: .; d_call: .; cdr3_nt: TGCGCCAGCAGCTTGGCCATGGTGACAGGCAATCAGCCCCAGCATTTT; cdr3_aa: CASSLAMVTGNQPQHF
v_call: TRBV6-6; cdr3_length: 16; j_call: TRBJ2-1; clone_size: few; d_call: TRBD1; cdr3_nt: TGTGCCAGCAGCGACTCGGACAGGGGGTCCTACAATGAGCAGTTCTTC; cdr3_aa: CASSDSDRGSYNEQFF
v_call: TRBV4-1; cdr3_length: 17; j_call: TRBJ1-4; clone_size: .; d_call: TRBD1; cdr3_nt: TGCGCCAGCAGCCTGACCCTCCGACAGGGCACTAATGAAAAACTGTTTTTT; cdr3_aa: CASSLTLRQGTNEKLFF
v_call: TRBV4-3; cdr3_length: 15; j_call: TRBJ1-2; clone_size: .; d_call: .; cdr3_nt: TGCGCCAGCAGCCAAGATGAGAGGATCATCGCTGGCTACACCTTC; cdr3_aa: CASSQDERIIAGYTF
v_call: TRBV25-1; cdr3_length: 12; j_call: TRBJ2-5; clone_size: .; d_call: .; cdr3_nt: TGTGCCAGCCCGGGGGACGTGGGGACCCAGTACTTC; cdr3_aa: CASPGDVGTQYF
v_call: TRBV7-2; cdr3_length: 16; j_call: TRBJ1-2; clone_size: .; d_call: .; cdr3_nt: TGTGCCAGCAGCTTAAGAGTTGGGACTCTTGCCTATGGCTACACCTTC; cdr3_aa: CASSLRVGTLAYGYTF
v_call: TRBV7-3; cdr3_length: 16; j_call: TRBJ1-1; clone_size: .; d_call: .; cdr3_nt: TGTGCCAGCAGCTTAGGAGTGGGGGGGCCGAACACTGAAGCTTTCTTT; cdr3_aa: CASSLGVGGPNTEAFF
v_call: TRBV11-2; cdr3_length: 14; j_call: TRBJ1-4; clone_size: few; d_call: .; cdr3_nt: TGTGCCAGCAGCTTTCCGTGGGGGCGCGAAAAACTGTTTTTT; cdr3_aa: CASSFPWGREKLFF
v_call: TRBV14; cdr3_length: 13; j_call: TRBJ2-7; clone_size: few; d_call: .; cdr3_nt: TGTGCCAGCAGCCAAGTCTCCTTAGGGGAGCAGTACTTC; cdr3_aa: CASSQVSLGEQYF
v_call: TRBV6-5; cdr3_length: 15; j_call: TRBJ2-1; clone_size: few; d_call: .; cdr3_nt: TGTGCCAGCAGTTACGGGCGGCTGGACGGCAATGAGCAGTTCTTC; cdr3_aa: CASSYGRLDGNEQFF
v_call: TRBV7-2; cdr3_length: 13; j_call: TRBJ2-7; clone_size: many; d_call: .; cdr3_nt: TGTGCCAGCAGCTTTGGGACGGAATACGAGCAGTACTTC; cdr3_aa: CASSFGTEYEQYF
v_call: TRBV12-3/TRBV12-4; cdr3_length: 17; j_call: TRBJ1-1; clone_size: few; d_call: .; cdr3_nt: TGTGCCAGCAGCTTTAGGCCACCGGGAGACATGAACACTGAAGCTTTCTTT; cdr3_aa: CASSFRPPGDMNTEAFF
v_call: TRBV20-1; cdr3_length: 13; j_call: TRBJ1-4; clone_size: .; d_call: .; cdr3_nt: TGCAGTGCAACCGGGCCCCGGTCTGAAAAACTGTTTTTT; cdr3_aa: CSATGPRSEKLFF
v_call: TRBV9; cdr3_length: 14; j_call: TRBJ2-6; clone_size: .; d_call: .; cdr3_nt: TGTGCCAGCAGCGCTAACTCTGGGGCCAACGTCCTGACTTTC; cdr3_aa: CASSANSGANVLTF
v_call: TRBV12-3/TRBV12-4; cdr3_length: 13; j_call: TRBJ1-2; clone_size: .; d_call: .; cdr3_nt: TGTGCCAGCAGCCAGACAACTAACTATGGCTACACCTTC; cdr3_aa: CASSQTTNYGYTF
v_call: TRBV6-6; cdr3_length: 14; j_call: TRBJ1-4; clone_size: few; d_call: TRBD1; cdr3_nt: TGTGCCACCGCCTCCCAGGGGGAAGGAGAAAAACTGTTTTTT; cdr3_aa: CATASQGEGEKLFF
v_call: TRBV28; cdr3_length: 14; j_call: TRBJ2-1; clone_size: .; d_call: .; cdr3_nt: TGTGCCAGCAGTTTGTCTGGTTGGGGCAATGAGCAGTTCTTC; cdr3_aa: CASSLSGWGNEQFF
v_call: TRBV5-1; cdr3_length: 17; j_call: TRBJ1-2; clone_size: many; d_call: .; cdr3_nt: TGCGCCAGCAGCGGTGTCGCGGCGGAGTACGCTAACTATGGCTACACCTTC; cdr3_aa: CASSGVAAEYANYGYTF
v_call: TRBV2; cdr3_length: 13; j_call: TRBJ1-6; clone_size: .; d_call: .; cdr3_nt: TGTGCCAGCAGACGGGCCAGCAATTCACCCCTCCACTTT; cdr3_aa: CASRRASNSPLHF
v_call: TRBV6-2/TRBV6-3; cdr3_length: 17; j_call: TRBJ2-7; clone_size: .; d_call: TRBD2; cdr3_nt: TGTGCCAGCAGTTACTCCCCTTGGGAGGGAGAAAACTACGAGCAGTACTTC; cdr3_aa: CASSYSPWEGENYEQYF
v_call: TRBV20-1; cdr3_length: 10; j_call: TRBJ2-3; clone_size: few; d_call: .; cdr3_nt: TGCAGTGCTAGTCATGATACGCAGTATTTT; cdr3_aa: CSASHDTQYF
v_call: TRBV12-3/TRBV12-4; cdr3_length: 15; j_call: TRBJ1-5; clone_size: .; d_call: .; cdr3_nt: TGTGCCAGCAGTTTATGGGCAGCTCGCAGTCAGCCCCAGCATTTT; cdr3_aa: CASSLWAARSQPQHF
v_call: TRBV7-2; cdr3_length: 16; j_call: TRBJ2-5; clone_size: .; d_call: .; cdr3_nt: TGTGCCAGCAGCTTAGGGGGAAAACTAGTGAGAGAGACCCAGTACTTC; cdr3_aa: CASSLGGKLVRETQYF
v_call: TRBV6-5; cdr3_length: 15; j_call: TRBJ2-7; clone_size: .; d_call: .; cdr3_nt: TGTGCCAGCAGTTACGGGGGCAGAGAGGGGTACGAGCAGTACTTC; cdr3_aa: CASSYGGREGYEQYF
v_call: TRBV20-1; cdr3_length: 15; j_call: TRBJ2-3; clone_size: .; d_call: .; cdr3_nt: TGCAGTGCTAGCCTCAGCCGGGCCTGGACAGATACGCAGTATTTT; cdr3_aa: CSASLSRAWTDTQYF
v_call: TRBV29-1; cdr3_length: 12; j_call: TRBJ1-1; clone_size: .; d_call: TRBD1; cdr3_nt: TGCAGCGTTGTCCTGGGACAGACAAAAGCTTTCTTT; cdr3_aa: CSVVLGQTKAFF
v_call: TRBV5-1; cdr3_length: 15; j_call: TRBJ2-5; clone_size: once; d_call: .; cdr3_nt: TGCGCCAGCAGCGCGAGGAGCTTCAGCCAAGAGACCCAGTACTTC; cdr3_aa: CASSARSFSQETQYF
v_call: TRBV7-9; cdr3_length: 14; j_call: TRBJ2-3; clone_size: .; d_call: .; cdr3_nt: TGTGCCAGCAGCCCATCCAGCAGCACAGATACGCAGTATTTT; cdr3_aa: CASSPSSSTDTQYF
v_call: TRBV9; cdr3_length: 16; j_call: TRBJ2-2; clone_size: .; d_call: .; cdr3_nt: TGTGCCAGCAGCGGGGCGGCGGACCCAGCCACCGGGGAGCTGTTTTTT; cdr3_aa: CASSGAADPATGELFF
v_call: TRBV29-1; cdr3_length: 14; j_call: TRBJ1-2; clone_size: few; d_call: .; cdr3_nt: TGCAGCGTTGAAGCGGGGTGGGAAGACTATGGCTACACCTTC; cdr3_aa: CSVEAGWEDYGYTF
v_call: TRBV3-1; cdr3_length: 19; j_call: TRBJ2-1; clone_size: .; d_call: TRBD2; cdr3_nt: TGTGCCAGCAGGCCCACTAGCGGGCCCAGTTCGAACTCCTACAATGAGCAGTTCTTC; cdr3_aa: CASRPTSGPSSNSYNEQFF
v_call: TRBV12-3/TRBV12-4; cdr3_length: 16; j_call: TRBJ1-6; clone_size: .; d_call: TRBD1; cdr3_nt: TGTGCCAGCAGTTTAGGGACAGGGATGGGGAATTCACCCCTCCACTTT; cdr3_aa: CASSLGTGMGNSPLHF
v_call: TRBV20-1; cdr3_length: 15; j_call: TRBJ2-3; clone_size: .; d_call: TRBD1; cdr3_nt: TGCAGTGCTTACGATCCGGGACAGGTGGGAGATACGCAGTATTTT; cdr3_aa: CSAYDPGQVGDTQYF
v_call: TRBV14; cdr3_length: 14; j_call: TRBJ2-3; clone_size: few; d_call: .; cdr3_nt: TGTGCCAGCAGCCAATTTGTGAACACAGATACGCAGTATTTT; cdr3_aa: CASSQFVNTDTQYF
v_call: TRBV7-2; cdr3_length: 15; j_call: TRBJ1-5; clone_size: few; d_call: .; cdr3_nt: TGTGCCAGCAGCCTTGAGGCTTCTCACAATCAGCCCCAGCATTTT; cdr3_aa: CASSLEASHNQPQHF
v_call: TRBV7-2; cdr3_length: 16; j_call: TRBJ1-4; clone_size: .; d_call: .; cdr3_nt: TGTGCCAGCAGCTCGAGGAGGGGTGGAACTAATGAAAAACTGTTTTTT; cdr3_aa: CASSSRRGGTNEKLFF